This T cell receptor (beta chain) is drawn from a study of blood T cell repertoires in COVID-19 (dated by TCRdb to about 2020). For the study in its entirety: Samples covering the acute and convalescent phases of COVID-19 were provided by collaborators in the United States, Italy and Spain. Subjects who had been exposed to COVID-19, were actively infected with it, or had recovered from it provided the deeply sampled blood TCRbeta repertoires that made up the dataset. The samples were drawn from two sources: the first 160 participants of the ongoing ImmuneRACE study, and 1,000 to 1,500 subjects contributed by 6 global collaborators. Nearly every sample came with metadata listing a de-identified subject ID, COVID-19 status, age in years and sex. The repertoires were released in a freely available public database intended as a resource for research on the immune response to SARS-CoV-2. The material from the prospective study consisted of cDNA or gDNA derived from T cells, B-cell-depleted T cells, or PBMCs. Where available, HLA class I and class II types were taken from metadata supplied by the sample provider and were not determined by assay-based typing. Overall study results and their limits: The quantity of clinical and demographic metadata differed by source and by participant and was supplied without curation.

Participants in the prospective study were enrolled through a virtual design, were aged about 18 to 90 years, and lived in fewer than 30 United States geographic areas. In the prospective study, participants were assigned to cohorts based on the clinical history participants reported in a screening survey and a study questionnaire. Recovered participants in ImmuneRACE Cohort 3 were defined as having two consecutive negative NP/OP PCR tests, clearance from a healthcare professional, or resolution of symptoms. In the prospective study, whole blood, serum and a nasopharyngeal or oropharyngeal swab were collected from each participant by mobile phlebotomists. Additional blood draws and questionnaires over an approximately 2-month period could optionally be provided by prospective study participants. Blood samples from the prospective study were shipped frozen or at room temperature prior to DNA extraction.

Turning to this clone: Its cognate antigen has yet to be identified. Nothing much larger sits one base from this clone, and base qualities are not available.

TCRbeta CDR3 regions were amplified from genomic DNA by means of the immunoSEQ Assay, a bias-controlled multiplex PCR. For the original study's pipeline: The number of nucleated cells in each sample was estimated by amplification of reference gene primers within the assay. To quantify the absolute abundance of each unique TCRbeta CDR3 rearrangement, sequence reads were collapsed and filtered. For each sample, productive Simpson clonality was calculated as the square root of Simpson's diversity index across productive rearrangements. The source is immuneACCESS, and TCRdb retained only in-frame sequences with V and J called. Part of the clones is not carried over; for the studies checked, unresolved V genes explain less than half of this, and the remainder is unexplained. Clone size and the V and J calls come from that table; the DNA yielded D and trimming. The sample table records 100,000 to 150,000 clones; approximately 86% of these occur just once. Roughly 2.2% of the sample is held by the ten biggest clonotypes.

This TCR was sampled from a woman between 50 and 59 years old who had recovered from COVID-19. Sequencing used PBMCs or T cells enriched from blood (not recorded which).

The base sequence is TGTGCCAGCAGCTTAAAGCGTGCGGGCGCTGAGCAGTTCTTC. The translation is CASSLKRAGAEQFF. The chain employs TRBV7-3 and TRBJ2-1; TRBD2 is a weak D gene call, 5 bases matching. Relative to germline, V is 1 base shorter and J is 9 bases shorter, with 13 bases between their ends. Including the terminal cysteine and phenylalanine, the CDR3 comprises 14 residues. Only CDR3 DNA remains: 42 bases, in frame from the first base. The germline V gene supplies CDR1 SGHTA and CDR2 FQGTGA.